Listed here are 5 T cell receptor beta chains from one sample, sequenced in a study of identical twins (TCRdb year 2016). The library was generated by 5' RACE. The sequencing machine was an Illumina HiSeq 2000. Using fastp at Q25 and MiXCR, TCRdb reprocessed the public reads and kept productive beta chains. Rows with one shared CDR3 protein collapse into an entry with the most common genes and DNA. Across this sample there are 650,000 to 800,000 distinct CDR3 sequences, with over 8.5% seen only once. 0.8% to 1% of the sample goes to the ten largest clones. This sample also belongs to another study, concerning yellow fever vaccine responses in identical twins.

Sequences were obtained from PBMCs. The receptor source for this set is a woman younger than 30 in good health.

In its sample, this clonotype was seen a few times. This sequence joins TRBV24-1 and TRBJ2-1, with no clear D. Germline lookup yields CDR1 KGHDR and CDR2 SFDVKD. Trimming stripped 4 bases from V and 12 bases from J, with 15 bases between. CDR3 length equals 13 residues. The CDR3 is CATSETDARVQFF. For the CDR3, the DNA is TGTGCCACCAGTGAAACGGACGCCCGTGTGCAGTTCTTC.

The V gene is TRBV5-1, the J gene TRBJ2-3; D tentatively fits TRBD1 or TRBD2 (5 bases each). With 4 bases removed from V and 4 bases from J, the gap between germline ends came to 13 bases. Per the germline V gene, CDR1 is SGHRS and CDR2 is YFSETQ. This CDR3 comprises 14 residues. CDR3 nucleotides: TGCGCCAGCAGCCGGGCCGGGACGTCAGATACGCAGTATTTT. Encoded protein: CASSRAGTSDTQYF.

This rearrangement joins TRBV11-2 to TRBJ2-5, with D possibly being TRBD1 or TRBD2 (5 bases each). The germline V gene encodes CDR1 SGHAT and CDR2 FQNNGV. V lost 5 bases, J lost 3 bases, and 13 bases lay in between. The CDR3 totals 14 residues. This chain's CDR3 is CASSRRLGEETQYF. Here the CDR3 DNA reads TGTGCCAGCAGCCGAAGATTGGGGGAAGAGACCCAGTACTTC.

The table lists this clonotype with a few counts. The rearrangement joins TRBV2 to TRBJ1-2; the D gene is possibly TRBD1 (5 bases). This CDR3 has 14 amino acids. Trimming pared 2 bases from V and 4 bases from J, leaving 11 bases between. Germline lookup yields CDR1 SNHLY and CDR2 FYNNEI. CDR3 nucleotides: TGTGCCAGCAGTGAATCCCAGGGAGGCTATGGCTACACCTTC. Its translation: CASSESQGGYGYTF.

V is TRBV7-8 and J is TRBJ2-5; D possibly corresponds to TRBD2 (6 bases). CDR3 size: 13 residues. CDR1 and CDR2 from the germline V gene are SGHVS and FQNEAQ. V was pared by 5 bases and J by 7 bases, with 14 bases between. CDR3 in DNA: TGTGCCAGCAGCCACGGCCTGGGGGGGACCCAGTACTTC. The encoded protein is CASSHGLGGTQYF.